The 19 T cell receptor beta chains in this list originate from one sample, sequenced in a study of T cell repertoires in cytomegalovirus infection. Using its own MiXCR run on the reads, TCRdb lists one record per CDR3 protein. The table includes 250,000 or so distinct CDR3 sequences, around 15% detected once. Sequencing was carried out using CD8+ T cells from PBMCs. The receptor source for this set is a human donor in good health (CMV status not recorded). Some clones in this sample may be carry-over from other donors' samples.

The genes are TRBV7-4 and TRBJ1-2, with a weak D call TRBD1 (5 bases). This CDR3 is built from 11 residues. V was clipped by 0 bases and J by 10 bases, with 6 bases between them. CDR1 SGHVT and CDR2 SQSDAQ come from the germline V gene. The CDR3: CASSLAGAYTF. In nucleotides, the CDR3 is TGTGCCAGCAGCTTAGCTGGGGCCTACACCTTC.

Only a few counts were recorded for this clonotype. V is TRBV6-2 or TRBV6-3 and J is TRBJ2-7; possibly TRBD2 for D (6 bases). Germline lookup yields CDR1 MNHEY and CDR2 SVGEGT. V lost 6 bases, J lost 2 bases, and 17 bases lay in between. There are 15 residues in the CDR3. The CDR3 DNA reads as TGTGCCAGCAGCCTCCGACTAGTCAGGACCTACGAGCAGTACTTC. Protein sequence: CASSLRLVRTYEQYF.

The chain carries TRBV5-1 and TRBJ2-7; D may be TRBD1 or TRBD2 (6 bases each). Looked up from germline, CDR1 is SGHRS and CDR2 is YFSETQ. The CDR3 runs to 15 residues. V lost 4 bases and J lost 7, with 21 bases in between. CDR3 protein: CASSPQTEKGGEQYF. In nucleotides, the CDR3 is TGCGCCAGCAGCCCGCAGACAGAAAAGGGGGGAGAGCAGTACTTC.

This clonotype was counted a single time. Being one base from a much bigger clone, this may be a read error. This sequence joins TRBV7-2 and TRBJ2-1, with D tentatively TRBD1 or TRBD2 (5 bases each). This CDR3 spans 10 amino acids. The germline V gene has CDR1 SGHTA and CDR2 FQGNSA. CDR3 sequence reads: CDSMGDEQFF. The DNA for the CDR3 is TGTGACAGCATGGGGGATGAGCAGTTCTTC.

The genes are TRBV18 and TRBJ1-5, with D possibly being TRBD1 (5 bases). Germline CDR1 and CDR2: KGHSH and LQKENI. The CDR3 consists of 17 residues. V was trimmed by 4 bases and J by 3 bases, leaving 19 bases between them. The CDR3 bases are TGTGCCAGCTCACGATCAGCGACAGTCTCCGCCAATCAGCCCCAGCATTTT. This encodes CASSRSATVSANQPQHF.

This clonotype was found many times. The V and J genes are TRBV7-8 and TRBJ1-3; TRBD1 matches at 9 bases. Germline CDR1 is SGHVS and CDR2 is FQNEAQ. The CDR3 length is 15 residues. V lost 5 bases, J lost 2 bases, and 4 bases stayed unmatched. CDR3 DNA: TGTGCCAGCAGCACACAGGGGGCTACTGGAAACACCATATATTTT. Translated, it gives CASSTQGATGNTIYF.

The gene calls are TRBV5-1 and TRBJ2-3; D is undetermined. CDR1 SGHRS and CDR2 YFSETQ come from the germline V gene. V was cut by 0 bases and J by 5 bases, with 10 bases left in between. The CDR3 length is 14 residues. This CDR3 is CASSLGGYEDTQYF. CDR3 in DNA: TGCGCCAGCAGCTTGGGTGGGTATGAAGATACGCAGTATTTT.

This clonotype turned up a few times. CDR3 loop: CASSSTGTPSYEQYF. CDR3 nucleotide sequence: TGTGCCAGCAGCTCGACCGGGACCCCCTCCTACGAGCAGTACTTC. This rearrangement joins TRBV7-9 to TRBJ2-7, with D perhaps assigned TRBD1 or TRBD2 (5 bases each). The ends were cut back, 4 bases at V and 0 bases at J, with 13 bases in the middle. Germline V lookup: CDR1 SEHNR, CDR2 FQNEAQ (reference sequence). The CDR3 is 15 amino acids.

The V gene is TRBV19, the J gene TRBJ2-1; TRBD2 matches at 7 bases. The V gene's germline CDR1 is LNHDA and CDR2 SQIVND (reference sequence). After removal of 7 bases from V and 5 bases from J, the junction contained 5 bases not matched to a gene. The CDR3 spans 13 residues. CDR3 in amino acids: CASNLGGNNEQFF. Written as DNA, the CDR3 is TGTGCCAGTAACCTCGGGGGGAACAATGAGCAGTTCTTC.

This clonotype came up many times. The chain uses TRBV29-1 and TRBJ2-7; 9 bases match TRBD1. Germline lookup yields CDR1 SQVTM and CDR2 ANQGSEA. This CDR3 has 17 residues. Trimming at V came to 3 bases and at J to 0 bases, leaving 12 bases not matched to a gene. Here the CDR3 reads CSVEAVQGQGGSYEQYF. CDR3 DNA sequence: TGCAGCGTTGAGGCTGTACAGGGACAGGGAGGCTCCTACGAGCAGTACTTC.

This clonotype has more than one count but fewer than ten. The gene calls are TRBV6-2 or TRBV6-3 and TRBJ2-2; D not certain. Trimming took off 4 bases at V and 2 bases at J, with 8 bases between the two ends. The CDR3 has 14 amino acids. CDR1 is MNHEY and CDR2 is SVGEGT in the germline V gene. CDR3 region: CASSLSSNTGELFF. CDR3 nucleotide sequence: TGTGCCAGCAGTTTGTCCAGCAACACCGGGGAGCTGTTTTTT.

The chain uses TRBV15 and TRBJ1-6, with D maybe TRBD1 (5 bases). The CDR3 contains 20 residues. Germline CDR1 is LNHNV and CDR2 is YYDKDF (reference sequence). V shed 0 bases and J shed 5 bases, with 23 bases lying between them. This chain's CDR3 is CATSRDSWQGEEVDNSPLHF. CDR3 sequence (DNA): TGTGCCACCAGCAGAGATTCATGGCAGGGTGAGGAGGTGGATAATTCACCCCTCCACTTT.

The chain is built from TRBV6-6 and TRBJ1-2; D might be TRBD1 (5 bases). Deletions cut 0 bases from V and 9 bases from J, with 23 bases between. The CDR3 is made up of 17 amino acids. CDR1 is MNHNY, CDR2 SVGAGI, per germline (reference sequence). The CDR3 reads CASSYSTMRRGSERYTF. The CDR3 bases are TGTGCCAGCAGTTACTCGACGATGCGTCGGGGGTCGGAGCGCTACACCTTC.

This clonotype was observed many times. The chain joins TRBV4-3 to TRBJ2-1; maybe TRBD1 (5 bases). V lost 0 bases, J lost 0 bases, and 12 bases lay in between. The V gene's germline CDR1 is LGHNA and CDR2 YSLEER. This CDR3 region has 17 residues. This chain's CDR3 is CASSQEQALISYNEQFF. CDR3 in DNA: TGCGCCAGCAGCCAAGAACAGGCCCTTATCTCCTACAATGAGCAGTTCTTC.

The V call is TRBV7-9, the J call TRBJ2-1; D might be TRBD2 (6 bases). This CDR3 has 16 amino acids. Trimming shortened V by 7 bases and J by 3 bases, and 19 bases separated the two germline ends. Germline V gene lookup returns CDR1 SEHNR and CDR2 FQNEAQ (reference sequence). CDR3 protein: CASTLIGGFLYNEQFF. The CDR3 nucleotides read TGTGCCAGCACCCTCATCGGGGGATTTCTCTACAATGAGCAGTTCTTC. Complete variable domain (other parts from reference TRBV7-9 and TRBJ2-1): DTGVSQNPRHKITKRGQNVTFRCDPISEHNRLYWYRQTLGQGPEFLTYFQNEAQLEKSRLLSDRFSAERPKGSFSTLEIQRTEQGDSAMYLCASTLIGGFLYNEQFFGPGTRLTVL.

This clonotype was detected many times. V gene TRBV7-6 combines with J gene TRBJ2-1, with TRBD1 matching over 7 bases. The germline V gene has CDR1 SGHVS and CDR2 FNYEAQ. Losses at the gene ends were 1 base for V and 7 bases for J; bases not matched to a gene: 19. The CDR3 is 19 residues long. The CDR3 protein is CASSLDRFRSHRGRNEQFF. The CDR3 nucleotides read TGTGCCAGCAGCTTAGATCGTTTCAGGTCGCACAGGGGAAGGAATGAGCAGTTCTTC.

This clonotype came up many times. V and J are TRBV7-2 and TRBJ2-5; 10 bases line up with TRBD2. CDR3 length: 16 residues. With 4 bases clipped from V and 3 bases from J, the junction kept 8 bases outside the gene matches. Germline V gene lookup returns CDR1 SGHTA and CDR2 FQGNSA. CDR3 DNA: TGTGCCAGCAGCTGGCCAGCTAGCGGGGGAAAAGAGACCCAGTACTTC. This translates into CASSWPASGGKETQYF.

This clonotype was observed once. The chain carries TRBV6-6 and TRBJ1-4; perhaps TRBD1 as D (6 bases). V lost 8 bases, J lost 8 bases, and 27 bases lay in between. The CDR3 runs to 17 residues. The germline CDR1 and CDR2 sequences are MNHNY and SVGAGI (reference sequence). The CDR3 sequence: CASLIPSAGAVREKLFF. CDR3 nucleotides: TGTGCCAGCCTTATCCCTTCCGCAGGGGCGGTAAGGGAAAAACTGTTTTTT.

This clonotype was counted only a few times. The chain employs TRBV6-5 and TRBJ2-2; D is unresolved. Trimming left V 6 bases short and J 3 bases short, with 11 bases between. The germline CDR1 and CDR2 sequences are MNHEY and SVGAGI. CDR3 size: 14 residues. The CDR3 nucleotides read TGTGCCAGCAGGGCCGGAGAAGACACCGGGGAGCTGTTTTTT. It yields the protein CASRAGEDTGELFF.